Presented here are 32 T cell receptor beta chains from one specimen sequenced in a study of tissue T cells after allogeneic stem cell transplantation. Using immunoSEQ multiplex PCR, the repertoire was profiled, and TCRdb retains in-frame clones only, with some absent. The sample yields tens of thousands of clones, around 77% seen once. The material sequenced was spleen. Receptors were obtained from a female BALB/c mouse in good health. Mice of this strain are of MHC haplotype H2-d.

This clone occurred a few times. Mouse names are used for the genes. The CDR3 end falls 1 residue outside the read, so it is completed with the germline J gene. J is TRBJ2-3 and V is TRBV14; D perhaps matches TRBD1 (5 bases). The germline V gene has CDR1 SGHDT and CDR2 FRDEAV. V shed 2 bases and J shed 0 bases, with 7 bases lying between them. The CDR3 is 14 residues long. CDR3 DNA (partial): TGTGCCAGCAGTTTACCAGGGAGTGCAGAAACGCTGTAT. Amino acids: CASSLPGSAETLY. The full CDR3 is CASSLPGSAETLYF.

As for this clone: The gene names here belong to mouse. The read comes to an end 1 residue before the CDR3 does, leaving the germline J gene to fill in the end. The chain uses TRBV19 and TRBJ2-3; TRBD2 aligns across 7 bases. Germline V gene data show CDR1 as FNHDT and CDR2 as SITEND (reference sequence). The CDR3 covers 15 residues. V lost 3 bases to trimming and J lost 0 bases; unmatched junction nucleotides: 4. The sequenced part of the CDR3 DNA is TGTGCCAGCAGTAAACTGGGGAGTAGTGCAGAAACGCTGTAT. Protein product: CASSKLGSSAETLY. The CDR3, in full, reads CASSKLGSSAETLYF.

Concerning this clone: Gene names refer to mouse genes. The sequenced fragment ends 1 residue before the CDR3 boundary, so the rest is inferred from the germline J gene. This sequence joins TRBV19 and TRBJ1-1; TRBD1 aligns across 8 bases. The CDR3 contains 15 residues. In germline, CDR1 is FNHDT, CDR2 SITEND (reference sequence). Losses at the gene ends were 1 base for V and 0 bases for J; bases not matched to a gene: 2. This CDR3 is CASSIRQGSNTEVFF. The part of the CDR3 DNA that was read is TGTGCCAGCAGTATAAGACAGGGGTCAAACACAGAAGTCTTC.

This clone appeared a single time. Gene names denote mouse genes. The read ends 1 residue early relative to the CDR3; the germline J gene fills the gap. The V gene is TRBV24, the J gene TRBJ2-5; the D is unclear. The V and J ends lost 7 bases and 0 bases respectively, with 5 bases between them. CDR3 size: 12 residues. Germline CDR1 KGHTA, CDR2 FRNEEI. The CDR3 sequence: CASTVNQDTQYF. The sequenced CDR3 bases are TGTGCCAGCACGGTTAACCAAGACACCCAGTAC.

In the case of this clone: Mouse gene names and germline throughout. The read falls 1 residue short of the CDR3 end, and the missing part is taken from the germline J gene. The chain is built from TRBV13-2 and TRBJ2-7, with 12 bases matching TRBD2. The CDR3 totals 14 residues. Per the germline V gene, CDR1 is NNHNN and CDR2 is SYGAGS (reference sequence). The trim removed 5 bases at V and 2 bases at J, leaving 2 bases unmatched. CDR3 sequence reads: CASGDWGGPYEQYF. The DNA read from the CDR3 is TGTGCCAGCGGGGACTGGGGGGGACCCTATGAACAGTAC.

This clone has a handful of counts. Gene names are the mouse ones. The read comes to an end 1 residue before the CDR3 does, leaving the germline J gene to fill in the end. This chain uses TRBV13-1 with TRBJ2-7; unclear D gene. The CDR3 has 12 residues. Germline CDR1 and CDR2: NSHNY and SYGAGN. V gave up 7 bases and J gave up 0 bases, with 8 bases separating them. CDR3 residues: CASVSISYEQYF. CDR3 DNA, as far as it was read: TGTGCCAGCGTTAGCATCTCCTATGAACAGTAC.

A few counts support this clone. Genes and germline come from the mouse. Read coverage stops 1 residue before the CDR3 terminus; the germline J gene supplies the remainder. The chain carries TRBV17 and TRBJ2-7; 8 bases agree with TRBD2. The CDR3 runs to 13 residues. Germline loops: CDR1 MNHDT, CDR2 YYDKIL. With V trimmed by 3 bases and J by 4 bases, 2 bases remained unmatched. CDR3 sequence: CASSRGLEYEQYF. Incomplete CDR3 DNA: TGTGCTAGCAGTAGGGGACTGGAATATGAACAGTAC.

About this clone itself: Mouse gene names and germline throughout. The CDR3 goes on 1 residue after the read ends, and that part is filled in from the germline J gene. This sequence joins TRBV13-3 and TRBJ2-5, with a tentative D call TRBD2 (6 bases). Per germline, CDR1 NNHDY and CDR2 SYVADS. The CDR3 loop spans 14 amino acids. V lost 2 bases to trimming and J lost 2 bases, with 9 bases between them. CDR3 protein: CASSEWGSQDTQYF. The covered CDR3 bases are TGTGCCAGCAGTGAGTGGGGGTCCCAAGACACCCAGTAC.

A word on this clone: Here the gene names and germline are mouse. The CDR3 goes on 1 residue after the read ends, and that part is filled in from the germline J gene. The chain is built from TRBV20 and TRBJ2-3; perhaps TRBD1 as D (6 bases). V lost 1 base, J lost 0 bases, and 8 bases lay in between. This CDR3 contains 14 residues. The V gene's germline CDR1 is GFQATS and CDR2 STVNSAI. CDR3 protein: CGARARGSAETLYF. CDR3 DNA (partial): TGTGGTGCTAGGGCCAGGGGTAGTGCAGAAACGCTGTAT.

As regards this clone: Gene and germline names: mouse. The read finishes 1 residue shy of the CDR3 end, and the germline J gene is used to complete it. This rearrangement joins TRBV13-2 to TRBJ2-1, with TRBD1 matching 8 bases. The CDR3 extends over 13 amino acids. CDR1 NNHNN and CDR2 SYGAGS come from the germline V gene (reference sequence). Trimming took 6 bases from V and 3 from J; bases not matched to a gene: 2. CDR3 region: CASVGTGYAEQFF. Partial CDR3 DNA: TGTGCCAGCGTAGGGACAGGCTATGCTGAGCAGTTC.

Turning to this clone: Mouse germline and gene names are used. The read terminates 1 residue before the CDR3 end, so the remaining end is supplied by the germline J gene. J is TRBJ2-7 and V is TRBV20; TRBD2 matches 7 bases. The junction had 0 bases not matched to a gene; V was cut back by 0 bases and J by 7 bases. The germline V gene has CDR1 GFQATS and CDR2 STVNSAI. The CDR3 totals 11 residues. The CDR3 here is CGARDGGEQYF. Partial CDR3 DNA: TGTGGTGCTAGGGATGGGGGGGAACAGTAC.

As to this clone: These gene names are mouse names. The CDR3 end is not reached by the read, which stops 1 residue before it; the germline J gene fills it in. The chain recombines TRBV13-3 with TRBJ1-2; D unclear. The CDR3 totals 11 residues. The germline gives CDR1 NNHDY, CDR2 SYVADS. Trimming shortened V by 3 bases and J by 0 bases, and 0 bases separated the two germline ends. CDR3 DNA (partial): TGTGCCAGCAGTGCAAACTCCGACTACACC. Residues: CASSANSDYT. The entire CDR3 is CASSANSDYTF.

Turning to this clone: The gene names given are mouse names. The read comes to an end 1 residue before the CDR3 does, leaving the germline J gene to fill in the end. This chain uses TRBV31 with TRBJ1-1, with no clear D. Germline values: CDR1 GKSSPN, CDR2 SITVG. V lost 4 bases to trimming and J lost 0 bases, with 3 bases between them. The CDR3 has 11 amino acids. CDR3 DNA, as far as it was read: TGTGCCTGGACAGCAAACACAGAAGTCTTC. This gives the protein CAWTANTEVF. In full, the CDR3 is CAWTANTEVFF.

Of note for this clone: Germline and genes: mouse. Read sequence stops 1 residue before the CDR3 end, and the germline J gene provides the missing end. The chain has TRBV13-2 and TRBJ2-2, with TRBD1 matching 8 bases. From germline, CDR1 is NNHNN and CDR2 SYGAGS (reference sequence). J gave up 2 bases and V 3 bases, and 0 bases lay outside the gene matches. This CDR3 spans 14 amino acids. The CDR3 here is CASGGQGNTGQLYF. Incomplete CDR3 DNA: TGTGCCAGCGGTGGACAGGGGAACACCGGGCAGCTCTAC.

Concerning this clone itself: Each gene name is a mouse one. Sequencing ends 1 residue short of the CDR3 end; the germline J gene provides the rest. The chain uses TRBV13-1 and TRBJ2-4; TRBD2 agrees at 7 bases. CDR3 length: 13 residues. The V gene's germline CDR1 is NSHNY and CDR2 SYGAGN. Trimming removed 0 bases from V and 8 bases from J; junction bases left unmatched: 3. CDR3 DNA, as far as it was read: TGTGCCAGCAGTGATGGGGGGGGAATCACCTTGTAC. Protein: CASSDGGGITLY. The whole CDR3 sequence is CASSDGGGITLYF.

On this clone: Gene names are the mouse ones. The read ends 1 residue early relative to the CDR3; the germline J gene fills the gap. The rearrangement uses TRBV20 and TRBJ2-1; 10 bases are a match to TRBD2. This CDR3 comprises 14 residues. J was trimmed by 3 bases and V by 3 bases; bases with no gene match: 2. In germline, CDR1 is GFQATS, CDR2 STVNSAI. CDR3 sequence: CGASWGGAYAEQFF. Incomplete CDR3 DNA: TGTGGTGCTAGCTGGGGGGGCGCCTATGCTGAGCAGTTC.

As for this clone: Mouse names are used for the genes. The read falls 1 residue short of the CDR3 end, and the missing part is taken from the germline J gene. V is TRBV13-1 and J is TRBJ2-3, with 8 bases lining up with TRBD1. The germline V gene has CDR1 NSHNY and CDR2 SYGAGN. This CDR3 region has 17 residues. V lost 0 bases and J lost 0; bases outside the gene matches: 6. CDR3 in amino acids: CASSDAGTGFSAETLYF. The DNA read from the CDR3 is TGTGCCAGCAGTGATGCAGGGACAGGATTTAGTGCAGAAACGCTGTAT.

This clone occurred a few times. Mouse names are used for the genes. The CDR3 end falls 1 residue outside the read, so it is completed with the germline J gene. The genes are TRBV13-2 and TRBJ2-7, with 8 bases aligning to TRBD1. J gave up 6 bases and V 0 bases, and 2 bases lay outside the gene matches. This CDR3 contains 13 residues. The germline V gene has CDR1 NNHNN and CDR2 SYGAGS (reference sequence). The part of the CDR3 DNA that was read is TGTGCCAGCGGTGATGCAGGGGGCAGTGAACAGTAC. Translated, it gives CASGDAGGSEQY. The entire CDR3 sequence reads CASGDAGGSEQYF.

Of note for this clone: Mouse gene names and germline throughout. CDR3 amino acids: CASSQSRDSQNTLYF. Incomplete CDR3 DNA: TGTGCCAGCAGCCAATCCCGGGACAGTCAAAACACCTTGTAC. The chain employs TRBV2 and TRBJ2-4, with D possibly being TRBD1 or TRBD2 (5 bases each). The DNA ends 1 residue before the CDR3 does, and the rest of the CDR3 is filled in from the germline J gene. V shed 2 bases and J shed 0 bases, with 9 bases lying between them. Germline loops: CDR1 LGHNA, CDR2 YSYQKL. The CDR3 is 15 amino acids.

In the case of this clone: Genes and germline are mouse. The CDR3 is cut off 1 residue early in the read; its end comes from the germline J gene. This chain connects TRBV19 to TRBJ2-5, with 8 bases aligning to TRBD1. CDR3 length: 12 residues. The trim removed 5 bases at V and 6 bases at J, leaving 2 bases unmatched. Germline CDR1 FNHDT, CDR2 SITEND (reference sequence). This CDR3 is CASRTGVDTQYF. The sequenced part of the CDR3 DNA is TGTGCCAGCAGGACAGGGGTGGACACCCAGTAC.

On this clone itself: These gene names are mouse names. The sequenced fragment ends 1 residue before the CDR3 boundary, so the rest is inferred from the germline J gene. The chain employs TRBV13-3 and TRBJ1-1; no firm D call. The CDR3 spans 11 residues. V lost 4 bases and J 3 bases, leaving 4 bases between the germline ends. Germline CDR1 is NNHDY and CDR2 is SYVADS. The CDR3 protein is CASSLYTEVFF. The CDR3 bases that were read are TGTGCCAGCAGTCTTTACACAGAAGTCTTC.

This clone was detected once. Gene names denote mouse genes. The read falls 1 residue short of the CDR3 end, and the missing part is taken from the germline J gene. The chain has TRBV20 and TRBJ2-4; TRBD1 matches 8 bases. The CDR3 totals 13 residues. The J segment lost 0 bases and the V segment lost 4 bases, leaving 0 bases of the junction unmatched. Germline V gene lookup returns CDR1 GFQATS and CDR2 STVNSAI. The DNA read from the CDR3 is TGTGGTGCTAACAGGGGGAGTCAAAACACCTTGTAC. It codes for CGANRGSQNTLY. The complete CDR3 protein is CGANRGSQNTLYF.

This clone appeared a few times. Gene names are mouse gene names. The CDR3 goes on 1 residue after the read ends, and that part is filled in from the germline J gene. The rearrangement uses TRBV19 and TRBJ2-7; D is unresolved. Trimming cost V 2 bases and J 0 bases, with 0 bases left between them. Germline-derived CDR1 and CDR2 are FNHDT and SITEND (reference sequence). This CDR3 has 11 residues. The CDR3: CASSISYEQYF. CDR3 bases read: TGTGCCAGCAGTATCTCCTATGAACAGTAC.

In the case of this clone: All gene names here are mouse names. The sequence runs out 1 residue before the end of the CDR3; the remainder is reconstructed from the germline J gene. The rearrangement uses TRBV1 and TRBJ1-5, with 8 bases identical to TRBD1. Germline CDR1 is NSQYPW and CDR2 is LRSPGD (reference sequence). With 3 bases clipped from V and 9 bases from J, the junction kept 4 bases outside the gene matches. CDR3 length equals 13 residues. CDR3 region: CTCSAGQGGAPLF. The sequenced part of the CDR3 DNA is TGCACCTGCAGTGCTGGACAGGGAGGGGCTCCGCTT. Full variable domain (rest looked up from reference TRBV1 and TRBJ1-5): VTLLEQNPRWRLVPRGQAVNLRCILKNSQYPWMSWYQQDLQKQLQWLFTLRSPGDKEVKSLPGADYLATRVTDTELRLQVANMSQGRTLYCTCSAGQGGAPLFGEGTRLSVL.

Points on this clone: The junction departs from germline at one end; a sequencing error may be responsible. The gene names here belong to mouse. The CDR3 sequence: CGARDRYAEQFF. The CDR3 DNA, read in part, is TGTGGTGCAAGGGACAGATATGCTGAGCAGTTC. The gene calls are TRBV20 and TRBJ2-1; 7 bases map to TRBD1. The DNA ends 1 residue before the CDR3 does, and the rest of the CDR3 is filled in from the germline J gene. The length of the CDR3 is 12 residues. The germline V gene has CDR1 GFQATS and CDR2 STVNSAI. The entire variable domain, with the rest obtained from reference TRBV20 and TRBJ2-1, is as follows: GALVYQYPRRTICKSGTSMRMECQAVGFQATSVAWYRQSPQKTFELIALSTVNSAIKYEQNFTQEKFPISHPNLSFSSMTVLNAYLEDRGLYLCGARDRYAEQFFGPGTRLTVL.

Comment on this clone: Here the gene names and germline are mouse. The CDR3 loop is CASSEGQGAIEQFF. The sequenced part of the CDR3 DNA is TGTGCCAGCAGTGAAGGACAGGGGGCAATAGAGCAGTTC. V usage is TRBV13-3 and J usage is TRBJ2-1; 11 bases are shared with TRBD1. The read ends 1 residue early relative to the CDR3; the germline J gene fills the gap. The germline V gene has CDR1 NNHDY and CDR2 SYVADS. The length of the CDR3 is 14 residues. With V trimmed by 2 bases and J by 10 bases, 5 bases remained unmatched.

On this clone itself: Here the gene names and germline are mouse. The read halts 1 residue ahead of the CDR3 end, with the missing end drawn from the germline J gene. This chain uses TRBV13-2 with TRBJ2-1; no clear D gene. Trimming removed 0 bases at V and 6 bases at J, with 4 bases between. Germline values: CDR1 NNHNN, CDR2 SYGAGS (reference sequence). CDR3 length equals 12 residues. The CDR3 spells CASGDGSAEQFF. CDR3 DNA (partial): TGTGCCAGCGGTGATGGGAGTGCTGAGCAGTTC.

Notes on this clone: These gene names are mouse names. The CDR3 end falls 1 residue outside the read, so it is completed with the germline J gene. The J gene is TRBJ1-1, the V gene TRBV13-1, with D possibly TRBD1 on 5 matching bases. The CDR3 is made up of 14 amino acids. CDR1 and CDR2 from the germline V gene are NSHNY and SYGAGN. V lost 3 bases to trimming and J lost 3 bases, with 12 bases between them. The covered CDR3 bases are TGTGCCAGCAGTGCCTCAGGGAGGGACACAGAAGTCTTC. The encoded protein is CASSASGRDTEVF. The CDR3 as a whole reads CASSASGRDTEVFF.

As concerns this clone: The gene symbols are mouse symbols. The CDR3 end lies 1 residue beyond the end of the read and is filled in from the germline J gene. The chain employs TRBV4 and TRBJ2-7, with 7 bases matching TRBD1. V shed 4 bases, J shed 3 bases, and the junction held 6 bases outside the gene matches. Germline lookup yields CDR1 LGHDT and CDR2 YNNKQL (reference sequence). The CDR3 is made up of 14 amino acids. CDR3 amino acids: CASSWFRDSYEQYF. The covered CDR3 bases are TGTGCCAGCAGCTGGTTCCGGGACAGCTATGAACAGTAC.

This clone was seen a few times. Gene names are mouse gene names. With the read ending 1 residue before the CDR3 end, the germline J gene is used to fill in that end. The V and J genes are TRBV19 and TRBJ2-7; TRBD2 matches 12 bases. This CDR3 is built from 15 residues. The germline gives CDR1 FNHDT, CDR2 SITEND (reference sequence). V trimming: 6 bases; J trimming: 6 bases; junction bases outside the gene matches: 10. The CDR3 protein is CASTPPGLGGCEQYF. CDR3 bases read: TGTGCCAGCACCCCACCGGGACTGGGGGGATGTGAACAGTAC.

As to this clone: The listed genes are named as in mouse. The read stops 1 residue short of the end of the CDR3; the missing end is completed from the germline J gene. The rearrangement joins TRBV29 to TRBJ1-3, with 8 nucleotides matching TRBD1. In germline, CDR1 is MSHET, CDR2 SYDVDS. This CDR3 spans 14 amino acids. Trimming cost V 5 bases and J 2 bases; bases outside gene matches: 2. CDR3: CASSLQGAGNTLYF. The CDR3 bases that were read are TGTGCTAGCAGTCTACAGGGGGCTGGAAATACGCTCTAT. The full variable domain, in which reference TRBV29 and TRBJ1-3 provide the parts outside the CDR3, is DMKVTQMPRYLIKRMGENVLLECGQDMSHETMYWYRQDPGLGLQLIYISYDVDSNSEGDIPKGYRVSRKKREHFSLILDSAKTNQTSVYFCASSLQGAGNTLYFGEGSRLIVV.

Worth noting for this clone: Mouse germline and gene names are used. Read data end 1 residue before the CDR3 end; the end is taken from the germline J gene. The chain joins TRBV30 to TRBJ1-4; weak D call: TRBD1 (6 bases). The V gene lost 1 base and the J gene lost 2 bases, with 11 bases spanning the gap. The germline V gene has CDR1 SQVVS and CDR2 ANEGSEA. This CDR3 contains 15 residues. CDR3 sequence: CSSRVGTNSNERLFF. The covered CDR3 bases are TGTAGTTCTAGAGTTGGGACAAACTCCAACGAAAGATTATTT.